This TCR beta chain was profiled in a study of cytomegalovirus exposure and HLA in healthy donors. Broader study findings: Most TCR sequences showed up rarely, but some public TCRs showed up in many donors.

Points on this clone: Its antigen is currently unknown.

Donors sampled were nominally healthy, though unrecorded immune exposures were likely. Amplification used 60 Vbeta primers and 13 Jbeta primers. Here immunoSEQ multiplex PCR was the method, and the copy in TCRdb shows in-frame clones only, minus some. Its table records about 160,000 clones. Germline values: CDR1 MNHNS, CDR2 SASEGT. The J segment lost 0 bases and the V segment lost 11 bases, leaving 7 bases of the junction unmatched. This CDR3 is 15 amino acids long. This receptor was obtained from a woman between 55 and 75 years old in good health and CMV-seronegative. The sequencing input was PBMCs. The chain has TRBV6-1 and TRBJ2-6; TRBD1 agrees at 7 bases. The CDR3 sequence: CAGRQGSSGANVLTF. CDR3 nucleotide sequence: TGTGCCGGTCGACAGGGTAGCTCTGGGGCCAACGTCCTGACTTTC.